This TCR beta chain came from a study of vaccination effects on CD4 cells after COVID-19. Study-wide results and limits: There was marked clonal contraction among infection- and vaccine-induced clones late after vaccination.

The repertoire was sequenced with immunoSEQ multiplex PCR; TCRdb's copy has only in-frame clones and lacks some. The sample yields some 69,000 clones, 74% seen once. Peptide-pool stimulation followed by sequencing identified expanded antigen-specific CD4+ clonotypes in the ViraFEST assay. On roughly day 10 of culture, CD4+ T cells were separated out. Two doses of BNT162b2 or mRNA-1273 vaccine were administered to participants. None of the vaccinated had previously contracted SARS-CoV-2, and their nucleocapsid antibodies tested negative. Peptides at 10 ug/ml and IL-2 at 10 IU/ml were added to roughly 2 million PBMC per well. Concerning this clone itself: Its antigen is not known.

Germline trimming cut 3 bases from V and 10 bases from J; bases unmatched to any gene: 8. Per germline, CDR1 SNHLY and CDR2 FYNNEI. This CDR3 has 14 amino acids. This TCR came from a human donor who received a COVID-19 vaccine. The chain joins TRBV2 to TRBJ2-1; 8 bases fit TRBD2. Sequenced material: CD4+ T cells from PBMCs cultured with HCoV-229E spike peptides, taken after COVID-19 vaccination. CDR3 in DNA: TGTGCCAGCAGTGATCTGCGGGGGGTCATGGAGCAGTTCTTC. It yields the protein CASSDLRGVMEQFF.